Presented here are 9 T cell receptor beta chains from one specimen sequenced in a study of blood T cell repertoires in COVID-19 (dated by TCRdb to 2020 to 2021). Libraries were made using the immunoSEQ multiplex PCR assay. TCRdb limited this immuneACCESS table to in-frame rearrangements with V and J called. A share of clones is missing; checked studies link under half to unresolved V genes, and the rest is unexplained. Across this sample there are just under 45,000 clones, with around 87% seen only once. Around 25% of the sample rests with the top ten. Material for sequencing was peripheral blood. These receptors all come from a woman older than 75 in a cohort sampled during active or convalescent COVID-19.

The chain links TRBV9 to TRBJ2-5; TRBD1 matches at 8 bases. Germline V gene sequence: CDR1 SGDLS, CDR2 YYNGEE. The V segment lost 3 bases and the J segment 5 bases; nucleotides outside the gene matches: 3. The CDR3 totals 13 residues. The DNA of the CDR3 is TGTGCCAGCAGCGGACAGGGGTGGGAGACCCAGTACTTC. Translation gives CASSGQGWETQYF.

The J gene is TRBJ2-7, the V gene TRBV2; 9 bases fit TRBD1. Germline CDR1 reads SNHLY; CDR2 reads FYNNEI. The length of the CDR3 is 12 residues. The ends lost 6 bases at V and 4 bases at J; junction bases unmatched: 1. The CDR3 reads CASRGTGYEQYF. The CDR3 DNA reads TGTGCCAGCAGGGGGACAGGGTACGAGCAGTACTTC.

Only a few counts were recorded for this clone. This rearrangement joins TRBV6-5 to TRBJ2-2, with D possibly matching TRBD2 (5 bases). This CDR3 has 12 amino acids. V gave up 6 bases and J gave up 6 bases, with 8 bases separating them. Germline V gene sequence: CDR1 MNHEY, CDR2 SVGAGI. The CDR3 DNA is TGTGCCAGCAGGGACTGGGCCGGGGAGCTGTTTTTT. It yields the protein CASRDWAGELFF.

The CDR3 DNA sequence: TGTGCCAGCAGCTCCAGAGCGGGGAGTGGGGCAGATACGCAGTATTTT. Translated: CASSSRAGSGADTQYF. The chain employs TRBV7-3 and TRBJ2-3; 7 bases are shared with TRBD2. This CDR3 spans 16 amino acids. The V and J ends lost 4 bases and 4 bases, in that order; junction bases with no gene match: 11. Germline lookup yields CDR1 SGHTA and CDR2 FQGTGA.

The J gene is TRBJ1-1, the V gene TRBV30, with 8 bases aligning to TRBD1. The CDR3 extends over 11 amino acids. Germline V gene data show CDR1 as GTSNPN and CDR2 as SVGIG (reference sequence). Trimming cost V 5 bases and J 11 bases; bases outside gene matches: 7. CDR3 coding DNA: TGTGCCTGGGAACGGACAGGGAAGGCTTTCTTT. Its protein is CAWERTGKAFF.

The rearrangement uses TRBV11-2 and TRBJ2-5; D is possibly TRBD2 (6 bases). There are 15 residues in the CDR3. Germline values: CDR1 SGHAT, CDR2 FQNNGV. V shed 3 bases and J shed 9 bases, with 20 bases lying between them. In nucleotides, the CDR3 is TGTGCCAGCAGCTTTGCGGGGACCCCCATGGAGGCCCAGTACTTC. It specifies CASSFAGTPMEAQYF.

The chain couples TRBV3-1 (or the pseudogene TRBV3-2) to TRBJ2-1; TRBD2 is a possible D gene (5 bases). The V gene lost 3 bases and the J gene lost 5 bases, with 11 bases spanning the gap. The CDR3 sequence is 14 residues long. Germline V gene data show CDR1 as LGHDT and CDR2 as YNNKEL (reference sequence). The CDR3 coding sequence is TGTGCCAGCAGCCATGGGGAGAACAACAATGAGCAGTTCTTC. As protein: CASSHGENNNEQFF.

The chain is built from TRBV19 and TRBJ1-4; the D is unclear. The V and J ends lost 8 bases and 0 bases respectively, with 10 bases between them. This CDR3 is 14 amino acids long. The V gene's germline CDR1 is LNHDA and CDR2 SQIVND (reference sequence). CDR3 bases: TGTGCCAGTGGGCAGTTAGCAACTAATGAAAAACTGTTTTTT. Translating gives CASGQLATNEKLFF.

V is TRBV7-6 and J is TRBJ1-6, with 8 bases aligning to TRBD1. This CDR3 comprises 17 residues. Germline V lookup: CDR1 SGHVS, CDR2 FNYEAQ. The junction had 9 bases not matched to a gene; V was cut back by 1 base and J by 7 bases. CDR3 in DNA: TGTGCCAGCAGCTTAGGTCCGAGGACAGGGACGAATTCACCCCTCCACTTT. Protein: CASSLGPRTGTNSPLHF.